This TCR beta chain stems from a study of blood T cell repertoires in COVID-19. Study-level background: Researchers got acute and convalescent COVID-19 samples from the United States, Italy and Spain.

The method was immunoSEQ multiplex PCR; TCRdb's version includes in-frame clones alone and lacks a portion of them. Of 450,000 to 500,000 clones in the sample, over 75% were seen once. Per germline, CDR1 SGHTA and CDR2 FQGNSA. The CDR3 runs 14 residues. V lost 8 bases to trimming and J lost 7 bases, with 18 bases between them. The receptor comes from a human donor in a cohort sampled during active COVID-19. This chain links TRBV7-2 with TRBJ2-1; no reliable D call. The specimen was peripheral blood. The CDR3 is CASRPGGLRNEQFF. As DNA, the CDR3 is TGTGCCAGCCGCCCCGGCGGTCTAAGGAATGAGCAGTTCTTC.